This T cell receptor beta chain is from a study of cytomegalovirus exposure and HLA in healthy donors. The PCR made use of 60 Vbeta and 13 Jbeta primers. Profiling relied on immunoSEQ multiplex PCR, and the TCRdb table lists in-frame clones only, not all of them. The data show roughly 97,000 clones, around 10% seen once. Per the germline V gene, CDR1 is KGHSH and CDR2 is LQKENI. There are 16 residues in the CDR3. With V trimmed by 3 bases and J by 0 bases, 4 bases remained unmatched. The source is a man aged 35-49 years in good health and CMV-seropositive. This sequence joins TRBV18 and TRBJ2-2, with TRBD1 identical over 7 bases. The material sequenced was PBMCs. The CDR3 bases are TGTGCCAGCTCACCGAAGGGGGCCCCGAACACCGGGGAGCTGTTTTTT. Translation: CASSPKGAPNTGELFF.